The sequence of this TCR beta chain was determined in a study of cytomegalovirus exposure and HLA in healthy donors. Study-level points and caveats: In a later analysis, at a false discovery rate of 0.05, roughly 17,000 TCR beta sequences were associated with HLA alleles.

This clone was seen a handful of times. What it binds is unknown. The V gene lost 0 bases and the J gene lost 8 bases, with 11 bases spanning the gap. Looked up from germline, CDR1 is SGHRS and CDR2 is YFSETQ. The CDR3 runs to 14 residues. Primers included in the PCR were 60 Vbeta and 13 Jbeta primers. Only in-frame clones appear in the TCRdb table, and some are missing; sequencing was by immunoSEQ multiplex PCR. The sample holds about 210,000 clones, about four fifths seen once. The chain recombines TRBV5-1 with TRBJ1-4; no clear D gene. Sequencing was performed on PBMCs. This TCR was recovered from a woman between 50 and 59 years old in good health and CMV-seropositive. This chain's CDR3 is CASSLDPAGEKLFF. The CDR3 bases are TGCGCCAGCAGCTTGGATCCCGCGGGAGAAAAACTGTTTTTT.